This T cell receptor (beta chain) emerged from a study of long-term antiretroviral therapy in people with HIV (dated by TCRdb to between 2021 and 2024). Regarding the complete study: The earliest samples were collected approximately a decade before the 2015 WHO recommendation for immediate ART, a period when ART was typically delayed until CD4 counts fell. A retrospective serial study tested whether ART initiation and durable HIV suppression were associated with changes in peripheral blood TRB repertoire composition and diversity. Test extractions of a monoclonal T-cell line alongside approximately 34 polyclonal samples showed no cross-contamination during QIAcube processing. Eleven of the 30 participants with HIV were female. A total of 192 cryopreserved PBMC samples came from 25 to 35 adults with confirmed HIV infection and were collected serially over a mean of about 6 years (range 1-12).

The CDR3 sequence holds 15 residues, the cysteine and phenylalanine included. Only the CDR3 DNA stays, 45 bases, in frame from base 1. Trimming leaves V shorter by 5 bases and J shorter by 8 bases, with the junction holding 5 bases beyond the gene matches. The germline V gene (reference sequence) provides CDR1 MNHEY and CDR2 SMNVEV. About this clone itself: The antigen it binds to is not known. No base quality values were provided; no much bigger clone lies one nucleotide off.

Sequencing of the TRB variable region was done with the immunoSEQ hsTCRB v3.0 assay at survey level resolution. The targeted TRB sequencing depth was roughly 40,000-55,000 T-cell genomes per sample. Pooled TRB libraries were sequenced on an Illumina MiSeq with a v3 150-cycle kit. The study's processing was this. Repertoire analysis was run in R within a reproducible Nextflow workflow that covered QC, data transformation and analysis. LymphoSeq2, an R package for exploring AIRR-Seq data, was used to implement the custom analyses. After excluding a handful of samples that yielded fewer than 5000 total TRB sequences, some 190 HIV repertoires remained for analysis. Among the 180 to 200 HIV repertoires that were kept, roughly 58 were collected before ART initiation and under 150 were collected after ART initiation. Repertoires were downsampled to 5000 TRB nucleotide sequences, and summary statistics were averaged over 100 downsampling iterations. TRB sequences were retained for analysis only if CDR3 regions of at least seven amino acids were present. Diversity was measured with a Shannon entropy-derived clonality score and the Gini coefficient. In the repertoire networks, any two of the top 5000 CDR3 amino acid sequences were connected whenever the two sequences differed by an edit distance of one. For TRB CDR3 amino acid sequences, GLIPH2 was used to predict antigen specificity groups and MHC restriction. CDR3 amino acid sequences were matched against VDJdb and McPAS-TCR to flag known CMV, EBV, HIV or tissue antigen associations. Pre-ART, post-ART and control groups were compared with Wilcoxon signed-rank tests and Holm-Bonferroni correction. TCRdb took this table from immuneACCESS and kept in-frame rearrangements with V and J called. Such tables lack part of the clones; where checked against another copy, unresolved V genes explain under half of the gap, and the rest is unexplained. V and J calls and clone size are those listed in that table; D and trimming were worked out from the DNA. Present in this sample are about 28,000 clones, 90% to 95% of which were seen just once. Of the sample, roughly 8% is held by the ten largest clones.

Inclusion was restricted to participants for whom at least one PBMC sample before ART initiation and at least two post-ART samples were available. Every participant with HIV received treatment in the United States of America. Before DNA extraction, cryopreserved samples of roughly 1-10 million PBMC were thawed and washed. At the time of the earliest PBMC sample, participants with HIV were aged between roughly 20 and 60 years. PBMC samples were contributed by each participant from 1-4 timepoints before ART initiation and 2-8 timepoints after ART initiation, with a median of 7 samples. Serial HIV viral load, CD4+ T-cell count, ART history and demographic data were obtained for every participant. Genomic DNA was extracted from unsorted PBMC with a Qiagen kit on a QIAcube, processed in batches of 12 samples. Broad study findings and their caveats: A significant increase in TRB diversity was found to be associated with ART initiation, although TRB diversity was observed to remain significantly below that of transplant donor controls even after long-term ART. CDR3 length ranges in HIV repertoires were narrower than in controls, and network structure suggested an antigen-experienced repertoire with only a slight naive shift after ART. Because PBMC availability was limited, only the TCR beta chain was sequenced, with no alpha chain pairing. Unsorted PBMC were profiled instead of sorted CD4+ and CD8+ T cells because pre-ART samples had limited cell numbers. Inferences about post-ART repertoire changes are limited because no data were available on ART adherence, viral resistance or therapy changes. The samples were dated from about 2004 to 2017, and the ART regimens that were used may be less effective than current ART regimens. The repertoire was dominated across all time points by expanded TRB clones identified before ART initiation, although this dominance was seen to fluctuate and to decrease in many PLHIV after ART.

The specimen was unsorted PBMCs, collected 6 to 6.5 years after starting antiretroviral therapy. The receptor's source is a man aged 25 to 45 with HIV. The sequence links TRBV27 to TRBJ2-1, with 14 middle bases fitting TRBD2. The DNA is TGTGCCAGCAGTCCTGGGACTAGCGGGAGTTATGAGCAGTTCTTC. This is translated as CASSPGTSGSYEQFF.